This is a list of T cell receptor beta chains from one sample in a study of T cell responses to AZD1222 COVID-19 vaccine. Here immunoSEQ multiplex PCR was the method, and the copy in TCRdb shows in-frame clones only, minus some. The sample shows approximately 150,000 clones, about nine tenths of them seen only once. Sequencing was performed on peripheral blood, taken 28 days after the second AZD1222 dose. These receptors all stem from an adult who received the AZD1222 COVID-19 vaccine. Each CDR3 is given with its conserved first and last residue. Fields, in order: V gene, clone size, J gene, CDR3 length, D gene, CDR3 protein, CDR3 DNA. D genes are given only for firm matches. A clone size is listed for some rows: how often the clone was seen (once, few, many), or a class if it is expanded.

V: TRBV28; size: -; J: TRBJ1-2; length: 15; D: TRBD1; CDR3: CASSGHQGVWGGYTF; DNA: TGTGCCAGCAGTGGTCATCAGGGGGTATGGGGTGGCTACACCTTC
V: TRBV28; size: -; J: TRBJ1-2; length: 9; D: -; CDR3: CASRGRWDF; DNA: TGTGCCAGCAGGGGCCGATGGGACTTC
V: TRBV19; size: -; J: TRBJ2-1; length: 18; D: TRBD2; CDR3: CASSIDSGSASSYNEQFF; DNA: TGTGCCAGTAGTATTGATAGCGGGAGCGCGAGCTCCTACAATGAGCAGTTCTTC
V: TRBV29-1; size: few; J: TRBJ1-2; length: 13; D: -; CDR3: CSVEDGDNYGYTF; DNA: TGCAGCGTTGAAGACGGGGATAACTATGGCTACACCTTC
V: TRBV6-4; size: -; J: TRBJ2-3; length: 15; D: TRBD2; CDR3: CASSSSSGRTDTQYF; DNA: TGTGCCAGCAGTTCTTCTAGCGGGAGGACAGATACGCAGTATTTT
V: TRBV6-5; size: -; J: TRBJ2-5; length: 14; D: TRBD1; CDR3: CASTTGQARETQYF; DNA: TGTGCCAGCACCACGGGACAGGCCAGGGAGACCCAGTACTTC
V: TRBV6-6; size: -; J: TRBJ2-1; length: 15; D: TRBD2; CDR3: CASSYPSGRDNEQFF; DNA: TGTGCCAGCAGTTACCCTAGCGGGAGGGACAATGAGCAGTTCTTC
V: TRBV29-1; size: -; J: TRBJ2-7; length: 12; D: TRBD1; CDR3: CSVGQGTYEQYF; DNA: TGCAGCGTTGGACAGGGTACCTACGAGCAGTACTTC
V: TRBV2; size: -; J: TRBJ2-1; length: 16; D: TRBD2; CDR3: CASSVTGTSGPNEQFF; DNA: TGTGCCAGCAGTGTAACCGGGACTAGCGGGCCTAATGAGCAGTTCTTC
V: TRBV19; size: -; J: TRBJ2-7; length: 16; D: -; CDR3: CASSIDMGAGSYEQYF; DNA: TGTGCCAGTAGTATAGATATGGGGGCAGGCTCCTACGAGCAGTACTTC
V: TRBV10-3; size: -; J: TRBJ2-7; length: 14; D: TRBD1; CDR3: CAIRAGTVSYEQYF; DNA: TGTGCCATCAGAGCCGGGACAGTCTCCTACGAGCAGTACTTC
V: TRBV4-1; size: -; J: TRBJ1-5; length: 18; D: -; CDR3: CASSQDQGFSTLNQPQHF; DNA: TGCGCCAGCAGCCAAGACCAGGGCTTTTCGACACTTAATCAGCCCCAGCATTTT
V: TRBV4-1; size: -; J: TRBJ2-7; length: 15; D: -; CDR3: CASSQETTRPGEQYF; DNA: TGCGCCAGCAGCCAAGAAACTACTCGGCCAGGCGAGCAGTACTTC
V: TRBV6-6; size: -; J: TRBJ2-1; length: 14; D: TRBD1; CDR3: CASRGMTGANEQFF; DNA: TGTGCCAGCAGGGGAATGACAGGGGCCAATGAGCAGTTCTTC